The source of this T cell receptor beta chain is a study of vaccination and CD4 T cells after COVID-19. Study-wide context: Six males and four females, two Hispanic, made up the convalescents. Overlapping spike peptides of SARS-CoV-2, HCoV-NL63, HCoV-OC43 and HCoV-229E stimulated the cells.

Germline V lookup: CDR1 KGHDR, CDR2 SFDVKD. This CDR3 spans 14 amino acids. J was trimmed by 4 bases and V by 7 bases; bases with no gene match: 6. Treatment given: approximately nine-day PBMC culture with coronavirus spike peptide pools or control peptides (ViraFEST assay). Before TCRs were sequenced, ViraFEST expanded antigen-specific T cells with peptide pools. Note on this clonotype: Its matching antigen is unknown.

An Oncomine TCR Beta short-read assay was used to sequence the DNA from cultured CD4+ T cells. MiXCR, applied by TCRdb to the PCR reads, yields one record per CDR3 protein. This sample has 15,000 to 20,000 distinct CDR3 sequences, with under 60% found just once. The genes are TRBV24-1 and TRBJ2-5; 9 bases fit TRBD1. The sample comprised CD4+ T cells from blood, cultured in vitro. The source of this sequence is a human donor who had recovered from COVID-19. The chain's CDR3 is CATSSTGGRETQYF. The CDR3, as DNA: TGTGCCACCAGCTCTACAGGGGGCCGAGAGACCCAGTACTTC.